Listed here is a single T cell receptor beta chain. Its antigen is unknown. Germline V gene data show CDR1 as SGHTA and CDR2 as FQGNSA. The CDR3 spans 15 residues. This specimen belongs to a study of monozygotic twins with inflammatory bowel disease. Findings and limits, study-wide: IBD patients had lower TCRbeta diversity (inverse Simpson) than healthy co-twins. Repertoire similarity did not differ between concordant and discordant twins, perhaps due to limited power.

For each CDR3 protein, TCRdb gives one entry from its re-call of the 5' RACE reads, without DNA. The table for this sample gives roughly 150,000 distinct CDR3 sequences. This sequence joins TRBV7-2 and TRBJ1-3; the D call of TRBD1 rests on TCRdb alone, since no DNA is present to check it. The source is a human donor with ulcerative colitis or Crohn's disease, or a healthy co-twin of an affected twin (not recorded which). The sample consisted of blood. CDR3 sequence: CASSSGPSSGNTIYF.